This T cell receptor (beta chain) was recorded in a study of PD-L1 blockade in urothelial cancer. Study-level background: Male sex and bladder-origin urothelial cancer were recorded for about 90% of the roughly 30 patients. As for prior chemotherapy regimens, patients had received 0 to 3.

Note on this clone: No antigen is known for it.

Diagnoses among patients were locally advanced or metastatic urothelial carcinoma. Sequencing was performed with immunoSEQ multiplex PCR; in TCRdb, only in-frame clones are kept and a portion is missing. This sample has under 55,000 clones, with under 90% found just once. Findings and caveats of the study: By 3 weeks, tumor-associated blood clones had expanded more in durable-benefit patients.

The CDR3 is 15 amino acids. V lost 4 bases and J lost 7, with 18 bases in between. Germline V gene lookup returns CDR1 SGDLS and CDR2 YYNGEE. Source: PBMCs, taken around atezolizumab (anti-PD-L1) treatment. The clonotype comes from a man aged 35 to 55 with urothelial cancer. The genes are TRBV9 and TRBJ2-1; maybe TRBD2 (6 bases). The CDR3 DNA reads as TGTGCCAGCAGCCTAAGTCCGACTAGTATGAATGAGCAGTTCTTC. This codes for CASSLSPTSMNEQFF.